This TCR beta chain was sequenced during a study of Graves' ophthalmopathy and Graves' hyperthyroidism. Findings and caveats of the study: The model's prediction of ophthalmopathy progression had 65% to 71% sensitivity and roughly 72% specificity.

This clonotype came up many times. Antigen unknown. V lost 4 bases, J lost 5 bases, and 11 bases lay in between. Germline values: CDR1 SNHLY, CDR2 FYNNEI. The CDR3 is 13 amino acids. RNA transcripts were the template, and TCR beta CDR3 regions were amplified from them. HTBI-primed RT-PCR formed the first round, and a multiplex PCR formed the second. A single record per CDR3 protein comes from TCRdb applying MiXCR to the multiplex PCR reads. Here the sample spans roughly 410,000 distinct CDR3 sequences, 15% being singletons. This chain uses TRBV2 with TRBJ2-5; either TRBD1 or TRBD2 may supply D (5 bases each). Sequenced sample: peripheral blood. This TCR was recovered from a woman between 18 and 29 years old with stable Graves' hyperthyroidism. The CDR3 coding sequence is TGTGCCAGCAGTGGGCCCGGGGACGAGACCCAGTACTTC. This encodes CASSGPGDETQYF.